Listed below are T cell receptor gamma chains from one sample, sequenced in a study of Vδ1+ human thymocytes. TCRdb re-called clones from the multiplex PCR reads via CATT. There are 30,000 to 45,000 gamma-chain clones in the sample; around 20% occur only once, and about 2% lies in the top ten. What was sequenced was Vdelta1+ gamma-delta thymocytes from the thymus. The source of these receptors is a girl under three years old who had congenital heart surgery. Each CDR3 is given with its conserved first and last residue. A row's size may be missing; if present it is once, few, many or a size class.

size	V	J	DNA	CDR3
NA	TRGV3	TRGJP2	TGTGCCACCTGGGACAGGCCGAGGTACTCTAGTGATTGGATCAAGACGTTT	CATWDRPRYSSDWIKTF
NA	TRGV2	TRGJP2	TGTGCCTCCTGGGACGGGCCCTTGAGTAGTGATTGGATCAAGACGTTT	CASWDGPLSSDWIKTF
few	TRGV4	TRGJ1/TRGJ2	TGTGCCACCTGGGATGGGAGGTTGTCCGAGAAACTCTTT	CATWDGRLSEKLF
few	TRGV9	TRGJ1/TRGJ2	TGTGCCTTGTGGGAGAGGATTTATTATAAGAAACTCTTT	CALWERIYYKKLF
NA	TRGV4	TRGJP2	TGTGCCACCTGGGATGGGCATCCGGGTGATTGGATCAAGACGTTT	CATWDGHPGDWIKTF
few	TRGV2	TRGJ1/TRGJ2	TGTGCCACCTGGGACGGGCTCCCTTGTAAGAAACTCTTT	CATWDGLPCKKLF
few	TRGV3	TRGJ1/TRGJ2	TGTGCCACCTGGGACAGTTCCTATTATTATAAGAAACTCTTT	CATWDSSYYYKKLF
NA	TRGV2	TRGJP2	TGTGCCACCTGGGACGGGCTGCGGGAATGGATCAAGACGTTT	CATWDGLREWIKTF
NA	TRGV9	TRGJ1/TRGJ2	TGTGCCTTGTGGGAGGTGGACGATTATTATAAGAAACTCTTT	CALWEVDDYYKKLF
NA	TRGV9	TRGJ1/TRGJ2	TGTGCCTTGTGGGAGGGAGCCCTCTATTATAAGAAACTCTTT	CALWEGALYYKKLF
NA	TRGV2	TRGJ1/TRGJ2	TGTGCCACCTGGGACGGGCGCGGGGATAAGAAACTCTTT	CATWDGRGDKKLF
NA	TRGV3	TRGJP2	TGTGCCACCTGGGACAGGGGGAAGGGTAGTGATTGGATCAAGACGTTT	CATWDRGKGSDWIKTF
few	TRGV3	TRGJP2	TGTGCCACCTGGGACAGGCAGGGTGATTGGATCAAGACGTTT	CATWDRQGDWIKTF
NA	TRGV2	TRGJP2	TGTGCCACCTGGGACGGGCTGGGTAGTGATTGGATCAAGACGTTT	CATWDGLGSDWIKTF
NA	TRGV4	TRGJP2	TGTGCCGCATTTTATAGTAGTGATTGGATCAAGACGTTT	CAAFYSSDWIKTF
NA	TRGV8	TRGJ1/TRGJ2	TGTGCCACCTGGGATTCCCTTTATGCTAAGAAACTCTTT	CATWDSLYAKKLF
NA	TRGV9	TRGJ1/TRGJ2	TGTGCCTTGTTCGATTATTATAAGAAACTCTTT	CALFDYYKKLF
few	TRGV9	TRGJ1/TRGJ2	TGTGCCTTGTGGAGAGATTATTATAAGAAACTCTTT	CALWRDYYKKLF
few	TRGV4	TRGJ1/TRGJ2	TGTGCCACCTGGGATGGGCCAGAACAGATGTTGCTCTTT	CATWDGPEQMLLF
few	TRGV8	TRGJP2	TGTGCCACCTGGGATATGGAGAAGAATAGTAGTGATTGGATCAAGACGTTT	CATWDMEKNSSDWIKTF
few	TRGV2	TRGJP2	TGTGCCACCTGGGACGGCGGGGGTTGGATCAAGACGTTT	CATWDGGGWIKTF
few	TRGV4	TRGJ1/TRGJ2	TGTGCCACCTGGGTTATTGCCGGTAAGAAACTCTTT	CATWVIAGKKLF
NA	TRGV3	TRGJ1/TRGJ2	TGTGCCACCTGGGACAGGCCGGGGGAGAAACTCTTT	CATWDRPGEKLF
NA	TRGV4	TRGJ1/TRGJ2	TGTGCCACCTGGGATCTGAGCGGGAAACTCTTT	CATWDLSGKLF